The entry below gives a single T cell receptor beta chain sequence along with its context. Amplification used 60 Vbeta primers and 13 Jbeta primers. Assay used: immunoSEQ multiplex PCR; TCRdb lists only in-frame clones, some missing. The data hold about 110,000 clones, with about 71% observed a single time. This specimen belongs to a study of cytomegalovirus exposure and HLA in healthy donors. Trimming removed 1 base at V and 7 bases at J, with 20 bases between. The germline V gene has CDR1 GTSNPN and CDR2 SVGIG (reference sequence). This CDR3 spans 16 amino acids. The source is a boy between 10 and 17 years old in good health and CMV-seronegative. The V and J genes are TRBV30 and TRBJ2-1, with D possibly being TRBD2 (6 bases). Material: PBMCs. CDR3 amino acids: CAWSAEGWGVGNEQFF. CDR3 in DNA: TGTGCCTGGAGTGCGGAGGGATGGGGGGTGGGGAATGAGCAGTTCTTC.